These T cell receptor beta chains were read from a single sample in a study of cytomegalovirus exposure and HLA in healthy donors. Method: immunoSEQ multiplex PCR; TCRdb's copy keeps in-frame clones and lacks some. The data contain about 140,000 clones, about 80% of them seen just once; the ten biggest clones take up about 1.5%. The specimen sequenced was PBMCs. The receptors stem from a man between 25 and 39 years old in good health and CMV-seropositive. The CDR3 runs from the conserved cysteine through the conserved F or W. The D gene is left open where the match is weak.

d_call j_call v_call cdr3_aa
- TRBJ1-6 TRBV5-1 CASSLGQPNSPLHF
- TRBJ1-1 TRBV11-3 CASSPFRGEAFF
- - TRBV2 CASSEDVHEQYF
TRBD1 TRBJ1-2 TRBV28 CASSLGTGGGFDYGYTF
TRBD1 TRBJ2-5 TRBV28 CASRRDRIQETQYF
- TRBJ2-7 TRBV7-9 CASSLVLGDEQYF
- TRBJ1-5 TRBV6-1 CASSEGGGKEPQHF
- TRBJ1-2 TRBV5-6 CASSFGQGIGGYTF
- TRBJ2-1 TRBV4-2 CASSQDLAGPYNEQFF
- TRBJ1-6 TRBV5-1 CASSLGDNSPLHF
TRBD1 TRBJ1-6 TRBV19 CASTPIDRGNSPLHF
TRBD1 TRBJ1-2 TRBV7-2 CASSSGGSYGYTF
- TRBJ1-1 TRBV5-4 CASSFPPGVTEAFF
TRBD1 TRBJ2-2 TRBV28 CASTPQGAGTGELFF
- TRBJ1-5 TRBV5-8 CASSLGTLGNQPQHF
TRBD2 TRBJ2-3 TRBV9 CASSASGSFTDTQYF
TRBD2 TRBJ2-1 TRBV9 CASSSTSGSYNEQFF
- TRBJ2-5 TRBV11-2 CASSLASAETQYF
TRBD2 TRBJ2-7 TRBV5-6 CASSLGGGGRAYEQYF
TRBD1 TRBJ2-3 TRBV7-6 CASSLSTGESDTQYF
TRBD2 TRBJ2-3 TRBV5-6 CASDRLAGGGTQYF
- TRBJ1-1 TRBV14 CASSQVYGTEAFF
TRBD1 TRBJ1-2 TRBV9 CASSGDREDYGYTF
TRBD1 TRBJ2-1 TRBV11-3 CASSFSTGANNEQFF
- TRBJ2-5 TRBV7-7 CASSLTGLETQYF
TRBD1 TRBJ2-7 TRBV5-1 CASSGTAPSSYEQYF
- TRBJ1-5 TRBV30 CAWTKSGPNQPQHF
- TRBJ1-2 TRBV28 CASSFRPGPNYGYTF
- TRBJ1-3 TRBV6-5 CASSPIYQTGNAIYF
- TRBJ1-5 TRBV5-4 CASSLAGDQPQHF
- TRBJ1-2 TRBV7-3 CASSPSPGPGKRDGYTF
TRBD1 TRBJ1-2 TRBV29-1 CSVVPGTGLGGYTF
- TRBJ2-4 TRBV7-8 CASSLGQVNDPKNIQYF
TRBD1 TRBJ1-1 TRBV4-1 CASSLGQGAEAFF
- TRBJ1-4 TRBV5-3 CARSLLLAPNEKLFF
TRBD2 TRBJ2-3 TRBV7-9 CASSALLAGGPHTQYF
TRBD1 TRBJ1-1 TRBV6-6 CASSFDRVDTEAFF
TRBD1 - TRBV18 CASSPSSDRFAYEQYF
TRBD1 TRBJ1-2 TRBV28 CASSFHGDRGGGYTF
TRBD2 TRBJ2-1 TRBV30 CAWSRTSGDEQFF
TRBD1 TRBJ2-5 TRBV25-1 CASDPGTGDETQYF
- TRBJ1-2 TRBV2 CASSENPGESGYTF
- TRBJ2-1 TRBV28 CASTRSGSYNEQFF
- TRBJ1-2 TRBV5-1 CASSLEGGYGYTF
TRBD1 TRBJ1-1 TRBV11-2 CASSLGTGTEAFF
TRBD1 TRBJ2-5 TRBV5-1 CASSLGTGLETQYF
- TRBJ2-7 TRBV10-3 CAISEGLYEQYF
TRBD1 TRBJ1-4 TRBV18 CASSPGQGDQKLFF
- TRBJ1-1 TRBV29-1 CSVERRLAGTEAFF
- TRBJ2-2 TRBV27 CASSLSRLTTGELFF
TRBD1 TRBJ2-3 TRBV30 CACTKGASTDTQYF
TRBD2 TRBJ2-7 TRBV27 CASSLYASGGAYEQYF
TRBD1 TRBJ1-4 TRBV5-6 CASSIGRGRGNEKLFF
TRBD1 TRBJ2-4 TRBV6-1 CASRQGAVAKNIQYF
- TRBJ2-7 TRBV5-1 CASSLADSNEQYF
- TRBJ1-2 TRBV19 CASSPPAGNYGYTF
TRBD1 TRBJ2-1 TRBV5-3 CARSLFGGDRGLGDEQFF
TRBD1 TRBJ2-4 TRBV7-2 CASRPGTGGRGGQYF
- TRBJ2-5 TRBV21-1 CASSNSASQETQYF
- TRBJ1-1 TRBV27 CASSLRGGSEAFF